A single sample gave rise to the 24 T cell receptor beta chains below, sequenced in a study of blood T cell repertoires in COVID-19. Sequenced by immunoSEQ multiplex PCR; TCRdb stores in-frame clones only, minus some. The sample includes some 340,000 clones, 85% to 95% of them seen just once. Sequences were obtained from PBMCs or T cells enriched from blood (not recorded which). The receptors derive from a woman aged 25 to 39 who had been exposed to COVID-19.

The chain employs TRBV5-5 and TRBJ2-3; perhaps TRBD2 as D (5 bases). The CDR3 contains 15 residues. Trimming removed 0 bases at V and 5 bases at J, with 13 bases between. From germline, CDR1 is SGHKS and CDR2 YYEKEE (reference sequence). The CDR3 nucleotides are TGTGCCAGCAGCTTGGTCGGCGGGTCAAAAGATACGCAGTATTTT. Translation gives CASSLVGGSKDTQYF. Together with reference TRBV5-5 and TRBJ2-3, the CDR3 gives the full variable domain: DAGVTQSPTHLIKTRGQQVTLRCSPISGHKSVSWYQQVLGQGPQFIFQYYEKEERGRGNFPDRFSARQFPNYSSELNVNALLLGDSALYLCASSLVGGSKDTQYFGPGTRLTVL.

This chain joins TRBV5-1 and TRBJ2-3; a possible D gene is TRBD1 (6 bases). The germline CDR1 and CDR2 sequences are SGHRS and YFSETQ. V lost 1 base and J lost 2, with 14 bases in between. CDR3 length equals 16 residues. As DNA, the CDR3 is TGCGCCAGCAGCTTGCCCGTGGACAGACTCACAGATACGCAGTATTTT. This sequence encodes CASSLPVDRLTDTQYF. Variable domain in full (rest from reference TRBV5-1 and TRBJ2-3): KAGVTQTPRYLIKTRGQQVTLSCSPISGHRSVSWYQQTPGQGLQFLFEYFSETQRNKGNFPGRFSGRQFSNSRSEMNVSTLELGDSALYLCASSLPVDRLTDTQYFGPGTRLTVL.

The rearrangement links TRBV19 to TRBJ1-2; TRBD1 matches 9 bases. The CDR3 loop spans 13 amino acids. Per the germline V gene, CDR1 is LNHDA and CDR2 is SQIVND (reference sequence). V trimming: 4 bases; J trimming: 7 bases; junction bases outside the gene matches: 4. CDR3 in DNA: TGTGCCAGTAGTACCCGGACAGGGGTTGGCTACACCTTC. Residues: CASSTRTGVGYTF.

The chain carries TRBV9 and TRBJ1-1; D not resolved. The ends were cut back, 0 bases at V and 2 bases at J, with 8 bases in the middle. There are 14 residues in the CDR3. Germline loops: CDR1 SGDLS, CDR2 YYNGEE. Written as DNA, the CDR3 is TGTGCCAGCAGCGTAGCTACTCGTAACACTGAAGCTTTCTTT. This gives the protein CASSVATRNTEAFF.

In this sample, this clone turned up a few times. The CDR3 reads CSVEWSDRGKYEQYF. The CDR3 coding sequence is TGCAGCGTTGAATGGTCCGACAGGGGGAAGTACGAGCAGTACTTC. V and J are TRBV29-1 and TRBJ2-7; TRBD1 aligns across 9 bases. Per germline, CDR1 SQVTM and CDR2 ANQGSEA. J lost 4 bases, V lost 2 bases, and 9 bases had no gene match. This CDR3 spans 15 amino acids.

V and J are TRBV5-1 and TRBJ1-4; weak D call: TRBD1 (6 bases). The CDR3 extends over 14 amino acids. CDR1 is SGHRS, CDR2 YFSETQ, per germline. V was shortened by 0 bases and J by 5 bases, with 8 bases between the two germline ends. The CDR3 DNA follows: TGCGCCAGCAGCTTGGGGGACATGAATGAAAAACTGTTTTTT. Protein: CASSLGDMNEKLFF.

The chain links TRBV4-1 to TRBJ1-4, with 7 bases that match TRBD1. Losses at the gene ends were 3 bases for V and 2 bases for J; bases not matched to a gene: 3. In germline, CDR1 is MGHRA, CDR2 YSYEKL. The CDR3 is 15 amino acids. The CDR3 bases are TGCGCCAGCAGCCACACACAGGGGACTAATGAAAAACTGTTTTTT. Translating gives CASSHTQGTNEKLFF.

The V gene is TRBV7-9, the J gene TRBJ1-4; D gene ambiguous. CDR3 length: 12 residues. Trimming pared 3 bases from V and 12 bases from J, leaving 11 bases between. Germline CDR1 SEHNR, CDR2 FQNEAQ (reference sequence). The CDR3 DNA reads as TGTGCCAGCAGCTTGAGTGTGGAGGAACTGTTTTTT. Encoded protein: CASSLSVEELFF.

The V and J genes are TRBV18 and TRBJ1-2; 8 positions agree with TRBD1. CDR3 length: 15 amino acids. Germline V CDR1 and CDR2: KGHSH, LQKENI. V was clipped by 2 bases and J by 4 bases; unmatched bases: 6. Here the CDR3 DNA reads TGTGCCAGCTCACCAACGACAGGGGTGGGCTATGGCTACACCTTC. Residues: CASSPTTGVGYGYTF.

V is TRBV11-3 and J is TRBJ1-1; D ambiguous. The CDR3 is made up of 15 amino acids. Trimming cost V 2 bases and J 1 base, with 11 bases left between them. CDR1 is SGHNT and CDR2 is YENEEA in the germline V gene. The CDR3 sequence: CASSLNGGGNTEAFF. The CDR3 bases are TGTGCCAGCAGCTTAAACGGCGGAGGGAACACTGAAGCTTTCTTT. The full variable domain, with the rest looked up from reference TRBV11-3 and TRBJ1-1, is EAGVVQSPRYKIIEKKQPVAFWCNPISGHNTLYWYLQNLGQGPELLIRYENEEAVDDSQLPKDRFSAERLKGVDSTLKIQPAELGDSAVYLCASSLNGGGNTEAFFGQGTRLTVV.

The chain joins TRBV7-6 to TRBJ2-7, with D perhaps matching TRBD2 (5 bases). CDR1 is SGHVS, CDR2 FNYEAQ, per germline. The ends were cut back, 5 bases at V and 0 bases at J, with 14 bases in the middle. The CDR3 spans 15 residues. The CDR3 is CASSPQERPSYEQYF. In DNA, the CDR3 is TGTGCCAGCAGCCCACAAGAGCGGCCCTCCTACGAGCAGTACTTC.

This clone was counted a single time. CDR3 in amino acids: CASSLGGLTPYEQYF. In DNA form, the CDR3 reads TGCGCCAGCAGCTTGGGGGGACTAACCCCCTACGAGCAGTACTTC. V usage is TRBV5-1 and J usage is TRBJ2-7; 7 bases align to TRBD2. Germline CDR1 and CDR2: SGHRS and YFSETQ. This CDR3 contains 15 residues. Trimming took 0 bases from V and 2 from J; bases not matched to a gene: 5.

CDR3 nucleotides: TGCGCCAGCAGCCAAATTGGGGACAGGGTCGTGGCCCAGTACTTC. Its translation: CASSQIGDRVVAQYF. The chain is built from TRBV4-1 and TRBJ2-5; 9 nucleotides match TRBD1. Germline assignment: CDR1 MGHRA and CDR2 YSYEKL. This CDR3 has 15 residues. Germline trimming cut 2 bases from V and 9 bases from J; bases unmatched to any gene: 10.

The V gene is TRBV11-2, the J gene TRBJ1-2; D is ambiguous. The V gene lost 4 bases and the J gene lost 5 bases, with 14 bases spanning the gap. Germline V lookup: CDR1 SGHAT, CDR2 FQNNGV. The CDR3 has 14 residues. Here the CDR3 reads CASSSPRGGYGYTF. The CDR3 region has the DNA TGTGCCAGCAGCTCTCCCCGGGGTGGGTATGGCTACACCTTC.

V is TRBV7-9 and J is TRBJ2-5; TRBD1 is a possible D gene (6 bases). V lost 5 bases and J 2 bases, leaving 12 bases between the germline ends. The germline V gene encodes CDR1 SEHNR and CDR2 FQNEAQ (reference sequence). The CDR3 length is 14 residues. This CDR3 reads CASSPHRVQETQYF. The CDR3 region has the DNA TGTGCCAGCAGCCCCCACAGGGTTCAAGAGACCCAGTACTTC.

The chain combines TRBV5-5 with TRBJ2-7; the match to TRBD1 covers 9 bases. Germline V gives CDR1 SGHKS, CDR2 YYEKEE (reference sequence). The CDR3 covers 16 residues. The V gene end was trimmed by 4 bases and the J gene end by 2 bases; junction bases not matched to a gene: 10. CDR3 amino acids: CASSLGAGTGPYEQYF. The CDR3, as DNA: TGTGCCAGCAGCCTCGGGGCCGGGACAGGGCCCTACGAGCAGTACTTC.

Comment on this clone: The junction departs from the called germline gene at one end, perhaps through a read error. The chain is built from TRBV2 and TRBJ2-6; no clear D gene. The CDR3 is 13 residues long. CDR1 SNHLY and CDR2 FYNNEI come from the germline V gene. CDR3 coding DNA: TGTGCCGGCAGAGCATCTGGGGCCAACGTCCTGACTTTC. As protein: CAGRASGANVLTF. The variable domain in full, completed from reference TRBV2 and TRBJ2-6, reads EPEVTQTPSHQVTQMGQEVILRCVPISNHLYFYWYRQILGQKVEFLVSFYNNEISEKSEIFDDQFSVERPDGSNFTLKIRSTKLEDSAMYFCAGRASGANVLTFGAGSRLTVL.

This rearrangement joins TRBV18 to TRBJ2-7; D unclear. V lost 0 bases to trimming and J lost 0 bases, with 9 bases between them. The CDR3 length is 15 residues. Germline V gene data show CDR1 as KGHSH and CDR2 as LQKENI. CDR3 DNA sequence: TGTGCCAGCTCACCACCCTCCCGGAGCTCCTACGAGCAGTACTTC. It codes for CASSPPSRSSYEQYF.

V usage is TRBV6-5 and J usage is TRBJ1-5; D is uncertain. CDR3 length: 16 amino acids. The germline V and J ends were trimmed by 0 bases and 0 bases, with 9 bases remaining between them. CDR1 is MNHEY and CDR2 is SVGAGI in the germline V gene. The CDR3 DNA reads as TGTGCCAGCAGTTACTCGGGAAGCGGTAGCAATCAGCCCCAGCATTTT. Its protein is CASSYSGSGSNQPQHF.

The chain combines TRBV7-9 with TRBJ1-2, with D perhaps matching TRBD1 (6 bases). CDR3 length: 16 amino acids. Per germline, CDR1 SEHNR and CDR2 FQNEAQ (reference sequence). V shed 5 bases and J shed 0 bases, with 16 bases lying between them. CDR3 nucleotides: TGTGCCAGCAGCGGTACCGGGACACCTCCTAACTATGGCTACACCTTC. Its translation: CASSGTGTPPNYGYTF.

This sequence joins TRBV6-1 and TRBJ2-7, with 10 positions matching TRBD1. Germline values: CDR1 MNHNS, CDR2 SASEGT. The CDR3 loop spans 14 amino acids. J was trimmed by 6 bases and V by 3 bases; bases with no gene match: 5. The CDR3 spells CASSDRDRGGEQYF. Here the CDR3 DNA reads TGTGCCAGCAGTGATAGGGACAGGGGCGGCGAGCAGTACTTC.

This chain links TRBV24-1 with TRBJ2-2; a weak D match, TRBD1 (6 bases). V was clipped by 2 bases and J by 0 bases, with 9 bases between them. The germline V gene has CDR1 KGHDR and CDR2 SFDVKD. The CDR3 has 16 residues. Written as DNA, the CDR3 is TGTGCCACCAGTGATTCAGGGGTATCGAACACCGGGGAGCTGTTTTTT. Amino acid sequence: CATSDSGVSNTGELFF.

The rearrangement joins TRBV4-3 to TRBJ2-3, with TRBD2 matching 12 bases. J was trimmed by 9 bases and V by 0 bases; bases with no gene match: 10. CDR3 length equals 17 residues. Germline CDR1 reads LGHNA; CDR2 reads YSLEER. The CDR3 sequence: CASSQDLLAGGQETQYF. DNA for the CDR3: TGCGCCAGCAGCCAAGATTTGCTAGCGGGGGGGCAGGAAACGCAGTATTTT.

The chain recombines TRBV7-8 with TRBJ1-1; D may be TRBD1 (6 bases). The V and J ends lost 4 bases and 3 bases respectively, with 9 bases between them. The V gene's germline CDR1 is SGHVS and CDR2 FQNEAQ. The CDR3 totals 13 residues. The CDR3 region is CASSWDTDTEAFF. The CDR3 DNA reads TGTGCCAGCAGCTGGGACACGGACACTGAAGCTTTCTTT.